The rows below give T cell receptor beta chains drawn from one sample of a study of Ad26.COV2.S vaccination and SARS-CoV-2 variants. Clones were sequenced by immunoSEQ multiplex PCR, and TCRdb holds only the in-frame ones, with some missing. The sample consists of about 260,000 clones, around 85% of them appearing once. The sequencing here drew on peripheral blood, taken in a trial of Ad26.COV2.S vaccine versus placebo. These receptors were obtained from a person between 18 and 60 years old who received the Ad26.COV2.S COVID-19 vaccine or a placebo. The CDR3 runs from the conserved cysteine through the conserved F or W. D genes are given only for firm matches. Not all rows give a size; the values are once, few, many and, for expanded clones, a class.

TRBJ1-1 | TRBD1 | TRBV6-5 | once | CASRNRGTEAFF | TGTGCCAGCAGGAACAGGGGGACTGAAGCTTTCTTT
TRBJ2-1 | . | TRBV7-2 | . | CASSLGGHTADEQFF | TGTGCCAGCAGCTTAGGCGGGCACACGGCCGATGAGCAGTTCTTC
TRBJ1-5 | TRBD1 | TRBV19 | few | CASSSRGRDQPQHF | TGTGCCAGTAGTAGCAGGGGGCGCGATCAGCCCCAGCATTTT
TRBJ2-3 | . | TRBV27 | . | CASSPLSSRSTDTQYF | TGTGCCAGCAGTCCCCTCTCCTCTAGGAGCACAGATACGCAGTATTTT
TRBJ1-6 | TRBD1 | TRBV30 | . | CAWTGQGYYSPLHF | TGTGCCTGGACTGGACAGGGGTATTATTCACCCCTCCACTTT
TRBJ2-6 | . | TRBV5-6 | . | CASSLRGHPGANVLTF | TGTGCCAGCAGCTTGAGGGGCCACCCCGGGGCCAACGTCCTGACTTTC
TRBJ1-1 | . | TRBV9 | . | CASSAYQGADTEAFF | TGTGCCAGCAGCGCCTATCAGGGAGCGGACACTGAAGCTTTCTTT
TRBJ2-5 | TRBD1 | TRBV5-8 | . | CASSLRTGGVETQYF | TGTGCCAGCAGCTTACGGACAGGGGGCGTTGAGACCCAGTACTTC
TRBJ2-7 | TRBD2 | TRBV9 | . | CASSVASGGVYEQYF | TGTGCCAGCAGCGTAGCCAGCGGGGGAGTCTACGAGCAGTACTTC
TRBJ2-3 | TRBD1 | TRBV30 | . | CAWGTGAADTQYF | TGTGCCTGGGGGACAGGGGCTGCAGATACGCAGTATTTT
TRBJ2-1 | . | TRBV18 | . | CASSPALDDNEQFF | TGTGCCAGCTCACCTGCCCTCGATGACAATGAGCAGTTCTTC
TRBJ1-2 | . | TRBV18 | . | CASSPPPGLGYTF | TGTGCCAGCTCACCACCACCCGGGCTCGGCTACACCTTC
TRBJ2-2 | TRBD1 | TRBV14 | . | CASSQAGQGATGELFF | TGTGCCAGCAGCCAAGCTGGGCAGGGGGCGACCGGGGAGCTGTTTTTT
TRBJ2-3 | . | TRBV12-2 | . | CASRVGTRGSTDTQYF | TGTGCAAGTCGCGTCGGGACTAGAGGATCCACAGATACGCAGTATTTT
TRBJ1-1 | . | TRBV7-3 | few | CASSGLPHTEAFF | TGTGCCAGCAGCGGACTTCCCCACACTGAAGCTTTCTTT
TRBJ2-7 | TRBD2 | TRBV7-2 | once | CASSVRRTSGDSYEQYF | TGTGCCAGCAGCGTCCGACGGACTAGCGGGGACTCCTACGAGCAGTACTTC
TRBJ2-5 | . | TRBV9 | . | CASSTGSSGGETQYF | TGTGCCAGCAGCACAGGGAGTTCGGGGGGAGAGACCCAGTACTTC
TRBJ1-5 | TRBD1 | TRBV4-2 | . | CASSQEDRASQPQHF | TGTGCCAGCAGCCAGGAAGACAGGGCTAGTCAGCCCCAGCATTTT
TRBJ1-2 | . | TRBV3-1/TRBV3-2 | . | CASSQLSGGSYGYTF | TGTGCCAGCAGCCAACTCTCCGGGGGTAGCTATGGCTACACCTTC
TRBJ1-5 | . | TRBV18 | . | CASSPTGGDQPQHF | TGTGCCAGCTCACCGACCGGGGGCGATCAGCCCCAGCATTTT
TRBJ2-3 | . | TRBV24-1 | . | CATSDFGGADTQYF | TGTGCCACCAGTGATTTCGGGGGCGCGGATACGCAGTATTTT
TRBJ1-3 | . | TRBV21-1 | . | CASLPPRSARNTIYF | TGTGCCAGCCTTCCACCCCGTAGTGCGAGAAACACCATATATTTT
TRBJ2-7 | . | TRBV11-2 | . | CASTPLGAGEQYF | TGTGCCAGCACCCCTCTGGGGGCGGGGGAGCAGTACTTC
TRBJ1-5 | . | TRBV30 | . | CAWSVSGIYSNQPQHF | TGTGCCTGGAGTGTTAGCGGGATTTATAGCAATCAGCCCCAGCATTTT
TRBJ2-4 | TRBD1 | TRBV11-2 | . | CASSSDRVPTNIQYF | TGTGCCAGCAGCTCGGACAGGGTCCCCACAAACATTCAGTACTTC
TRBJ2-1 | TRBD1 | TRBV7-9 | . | CASSFWLGQGNNEQFF | TGTGCCAGCAGCTTTTGGTTGGGACAGGGTAACAATGAGCAGTTCTTC
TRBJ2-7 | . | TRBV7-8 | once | CASSQDSSWQYF | TGTGCCAGCAGCCAAGACAGCTCTTGGCAGTACTTC
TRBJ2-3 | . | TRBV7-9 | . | CASSFSGSTDTQYF | TGTGCCAGCAGCTTTAGCGGTTCCACAGATACGCAGTATTTT
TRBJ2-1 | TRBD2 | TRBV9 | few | CASSVGTSGYNEQFF | TGTGCCAGCAGCGTAGGAACTAGCGGTTACAATGAGCAGTTCTTC
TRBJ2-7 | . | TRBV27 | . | CASSLTPFYEQYF | TGTGCCAGCAGTTTGACACCCTTCTACGAGCAGTACTTC
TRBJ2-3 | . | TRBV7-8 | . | CASSRTQKRLETSDTQYF | TGTGCCAGCAGCCGAACCCAGAAAAGACTAGAAACGTCGGATACGCAGTATTTT
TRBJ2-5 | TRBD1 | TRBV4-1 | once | CASSRQLQGVETQYF | TGCGCCAGCAGCCGCCAGTTGCAGGGGGTGGAGACCCAGTACTTC
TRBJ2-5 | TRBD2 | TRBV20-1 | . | CSASHISLAGRETQYF | TGCAGTGCTAGTCACATCTCACTAGCGGGACGGGAGACCCAGTACTTC
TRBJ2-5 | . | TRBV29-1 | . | CSVLIGTQETQYF | TGCAGCGTCTTAATAGGGACCCAAGAGACCCAGTACTTC
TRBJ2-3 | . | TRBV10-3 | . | CAISQGRNTDTQYF | TGTGCCATCAGTCAGGGGAGGAACACAGATACGCAGTATTTT
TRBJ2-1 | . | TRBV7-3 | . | CASSFPGNDEQFF | TGTGCCAGCAGCTTTCCAGGGAATGATGAGCAGTTCTTC
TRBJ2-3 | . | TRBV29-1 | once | CSVWKDPDTQYF | TGCAGCGTTTGGAAGGACCCAGATACGCAGTATTTT
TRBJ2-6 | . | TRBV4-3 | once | CASSPGGSGGRLVAGANVLTF | TGCGCCAGCAGCCCCGGGGGTTCCGGGGGACGGCTTGTCGCTGGGGCCAACGTCCTGACTTTC
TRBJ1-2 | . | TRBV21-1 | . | CASSNGQGLGNGYTF | TGTGCCAGCAGCAATGGACAGGGACTAGGCAATGGCTACACCTTC
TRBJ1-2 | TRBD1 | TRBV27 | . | CASSSAIDRDRYYGYTF | TGTGCCAGCAGTTCGGCAATCGACCGGGACAGATACTATGGCTACACCTTC
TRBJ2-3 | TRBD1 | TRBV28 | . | CASRDRGRTPDTQYF | TGTGCCAGCAGGGACAGGGGCAGGACGCCAGATACGCAGTATTTT
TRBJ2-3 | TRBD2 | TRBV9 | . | CASSPLAGGTDTQYF | TGTGCCAGCAGTCCTCTAGCGGGTGGGACAGATACGCAGTATTTT
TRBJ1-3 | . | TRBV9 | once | CASSAPLPGQGRGNTIYF | TGTGCCAGCAGCGCACCCCTCCCCGGGCAGGGACGAGGAAACACCATATATTTT
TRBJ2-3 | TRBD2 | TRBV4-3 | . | CASSSLAGSRTDTQYF | TGCGCCAGCAGCTCTCTAGCGGGGAGCCGCACAGATACGCAGTATTTT
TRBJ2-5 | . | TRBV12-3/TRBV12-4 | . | CASSFSGETQYF | TGTGCCAGCAGTTTTTCGGGGGAGACCCAGTACTTC
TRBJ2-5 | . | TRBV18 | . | CASSRDRQETQYF | TGTGCCAGCTCACGGGACCGCCAAGAGACCCAGTACTTC